The clone carrying this T cell receptor (beta chain) appeared many times. Patients aged 18 to 65 with hyperthyroidism were newly diagnosed, with duration under 2 months. Source material for PBMCs was more than 7.5 ml fresh peripheral blood. RNA transcripts were the template for amplifying TCR beta CDR3 regions. When the TCR CDR3 underwent first-round RT-PCR, the HTBI primer set was used. Each CDR3 protein gets one entry after TCRdb re-called the multiplex PCR reads with MiXCR. The profile shows under 350,000 distinct CDR3 sequences, about 21% of them singletons. This sample is part of a study of T cells in Graves' hyperthyroidism and ophthalmopathy. The length of the CDR3 is 15 residues. Germline-derived CDR1 and CDR2 are ENHRY and SYGVKD. Trimming at V came to 3 bases and at J to 2 bases, leaving 7 bases not matched to a gene.

Sequenced sample: blood. The V gene is TRBV10-3, the J gene TRBJ2-7; the match to TRBD1 covers 7 bases. This TCR was recovered from a woman in her 50s with Graves' hyperthyroidism. CDR3 DNA: TGTGCCATCAGTGAAAGACAGGGAGCTCCCTACGAGCAGTACTTC. Amino acids: CAISERQGAPYEQYF.